The rows below give T cell receptor beta chains drawn from one sample of a study of radiation and T cells in renal cell carcinoma. Libraries were prepared by immunoSEQ multiplex PCR; TCRdb keeps only in-frame clonotypes and omits some of them. The sample carries 18,000 or so clones, about 54% recorded once. This sample comprised tumor tissue, obtained from a patient whose treatment included radiotherapy and nephrectomy. All receptors derive from a man in his fifties or sixties with renal cell carcinoma. Both conserved end residues are part of each CDR3. D genes are given only for firm matches. Some rows have no size entry. The others give once, few or many, or a class for an expanded clone.

d_call	v_call	j_call	clone_size	cdr3_nt	cdr3_aa
TRBD2	TRBV5-1	TRBJ2-7	.	TGCGCCAGCAAGGTTTGGCGGGAGTCGGATGAGCAGTACTTC	CASKVWRESDEQYF
TRBD2	TRBV5-1	TRBJ2-2	.	TGCGCCAGCAGCCCCTCTCCGGGGGGCACCGGGGAGCTGTTTTTT	CASSPSPGGTGELFF
.	TRBV2	TRBJ1-6	few	TGTGCCAGCAGTGAAGGTTCGGCAGGGTGGAATTCACCCCTCCACTTT	CASSEGSAGWNSPLHF
.	TRBV2	TRBJ2-3	.	TGTGCCAGCAGTGAAGCCGGGGGTGGGGGCACAGATACGCAGTATTTT	CASSEAGGGGTDTQYF
.	TRBV27	TRBJ1-2	few	TGTGCCAGCACCCGAAGGGGAGGGAACTTCTATGGCTACACCTTC	CASTRRGGNFYGYTF
TRBD2	TRBV27	TRBJ2-1	medium-sized	TGTGCCAGCAGTTTCGGAGGGAGGGATGAGCAGTTCTTC	CASSFGGRDEQFF
TRBD2	TRBV7-9	TRBJ2-5	few	TGTGCCAGCAGCTTGGCCGGAGCGGGGCTGAACCAAGAGACCCAGTACTTC	CASSLAGAGLNQETQYF
TRBD1	TRBV6-4	TRBJ2-5	.	TGTGCCAGCAGTGCCACAGGGGGTGTTGGAGAGACCCAGTACTTC	CASSATGGVGETQYF
.	TRBV19	TRBJ1-2	.	TGTGCCAGTAGTCGGGACCGCTATGGCTACACCTTC	CASSRDRYGYTF
.	TRBV5-5	TRBJ1-3	.	TGTGCCAGCACCCTGGGGGCCGGTCTCTCTGGAAACACCATATATTTT	CASTLGAGLSGNTIYF
.	TRBV19	TRBJ2-5	.	TGTGCCAGTAGTGTCCCAGAGGGAGAGACCCAGTACTTC	CASSVPEGETQYF
.	TRBV5-6	TRBJ1-3	.	TGTGCCAGCAGGGCTTGGGGGGTTGCGAACACCATATATTTT	CASRAWGVANTIYF
.	TRBV30	TRBJ2-7	.	TGTGCCTGGAGTGGGGGGCAGGGTTACCACGAGCAGTACTTC	CAWSGGQGYHEQYF
.	TRBV9	TRBJ1-6	.	TGTGCCAGCAGCCCCCAGGTCGGTAGCTATAATTCACCCCTCCACTTT	CASSPQVGSYNSPLHF
TRBD1	TRBV7-9	TRBJ2-7	.	TGTGCCAGCAGCCCAAGGGGGTACGACAGGGGATATTCCTACGAGCAGTACTTC	CASSPRGYDRGYSYEQYF
.	TRBV6-5	TRBJ2-2	.	TGTGCCAGCAGTTATGGCGGAGTGGGCGGGGAGCTGTTTTTT	CASSYGGVGGELFF
TRBD2	TRBV5-1	TRBJ2-1	.	TGCGCCAGCAGCTTGGATCGGTTTCGGGCGGGAGGCAATGAGCAGTTCTTC	CASSLDRFRAGGNEQFF
.	TRBV11-3	TRBJ1-1	.	TGTGCCAGCAGCTTAGGAGGAGAACCCGAAGCTTTCTTT	CASSLGGEPEAFF
.	TRBV19	TRBJ2-1	.	TGTGCCAGTAGACAGGCTTCCTACAATGAGCAGTTCTTC	CASRQASYNEQFF
.	TRBV30	TRBJ2-1	.	TGTGCCTGGACACGGATGAATAACAATGAGCAGTTCTTC	CAWTRMNNNEQFF
TRBD2	TRBV4-2	TRBJ2-3	medium-sized	TGTGCCAGCAGCCAAGATCCCCAGCGGGGGGGCAGGGGTCGCACAGATACGCAGTATTTT	CASSQDPQRGGRGRTDTQYF
TRBD1	TRBV7-8	TRBJ2-7	few	TGTGCCAGCAGCTGGGACAGGGGATTCTTCGAGCAGTACTTC	CASSWDRGFFEQYF